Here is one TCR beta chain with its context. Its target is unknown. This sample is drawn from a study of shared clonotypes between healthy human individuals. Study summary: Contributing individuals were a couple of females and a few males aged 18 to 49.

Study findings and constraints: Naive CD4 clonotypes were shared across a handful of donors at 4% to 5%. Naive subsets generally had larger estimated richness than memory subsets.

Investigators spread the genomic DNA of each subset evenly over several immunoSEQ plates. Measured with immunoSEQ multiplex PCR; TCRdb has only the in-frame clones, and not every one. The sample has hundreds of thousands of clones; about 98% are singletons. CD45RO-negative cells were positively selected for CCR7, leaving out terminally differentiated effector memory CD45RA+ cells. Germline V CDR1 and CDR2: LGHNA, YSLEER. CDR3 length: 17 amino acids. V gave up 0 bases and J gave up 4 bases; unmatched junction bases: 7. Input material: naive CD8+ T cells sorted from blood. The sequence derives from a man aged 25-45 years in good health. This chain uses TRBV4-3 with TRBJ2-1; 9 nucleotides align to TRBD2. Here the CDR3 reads CASSQDLAGRVYNEQFF. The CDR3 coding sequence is TGCGCCAGCAGCCAAGATCTAGCGGGAAGGGTTTACAATGAGCAGTTCTTC.